A selection of T cell receptor beta chains follows, all from one sample in a study. TCRdb re-derived calls from the 5' RACE reads in MiXCR, one entry per CDR3 protein. The repertoire holds 34,000 or so distinct CDR3 sequences, with more than 20% as singletons. Sequencing was done on a sample of tumor-infiltrating Tregs sorted from the breast tumor. Every receptor here comes from a female donor with breast cancer. CDR3s include the opening cysteine and the closing phenylalanine or tryptophan. A D gene is named only where the DNA matches it firmly. Only part of the rows carry a size: once, few, many, or a class if the clone is expanded.

V: TRBV18; D: TRBD2; size: many; J: TRBJ2-7; DNA: TGTGCCAGCTCACCAGCTAGCGGCTCCTACGAGCAGTACTTC; CDR3: CASSPASGSYEQYF
V: TRBV4-2; D: -; size: few; J: TRBJ1-2; DNA: TGTGCCAGCAGCCAAGAGGGGAGGGATGGCTACACCTTC; CDR3: CASSQEGRDGYTF
V: TRBV5-1; D: -; size: -; J: TRBJ2-3; DNA: TGCGCCAGCGGGAGCAGGGGCGGCACAGATACGCAGTATTTT; CDR3: CASGSRGGTDTQYF
V: TRBV30; D: -; size: few; J: TRBJ2-3; DNA: TGTGCCTGGAGTCGAGGGTCAGATACGCAGTATTTT; CDR3: CAWSRGSDTQYF
V: TRBV5-1; D: TRBD2; size: few; J: TRBJ2-7; DNA: TGCGCCAGCAGCTTGTTAGAGCGGGAGTTCTCCTACGAGCAGTACTTC; CDR3: CASSLLEREFSYEQYF
V: TRBV24-1; D: -; size: few; J: TRBJ2-7; DNA: TGTGCCACCAGTGATTTTAGAGGGGGCTCCTACGAGCAGTACTTC; CDR3: CATSDFRGGSYEQYF
V: TRBV7-6; D: TRBD2; size: -; J: TRBJ2-3; DNA: TGTGCCAGCAGGTCGGCTAGCGGCAAGTACAATGAGCAGTATTTT; CDR3: CASRSASGKYNEQYF
V: TRBV6-1; D: -; size: -; J: TRBJ1-1; DNA: TGTGCCAGCAGTGAAGCGCGGACGGGGAACACTGAAGCTTTCTTT; CDR3: CASSEARTGNTEAFF
V: TRBV30; D: -; size: -; J: TRBJ1-5; DNA: TGTGCCTGGAGTGTAGGTGTGGGGCTTCAGCCCCAGCATTTT; CDR3: CAWSVGVGLQPQHF
V: TRBV24-1; D: TRBD2; size: few; J: TRBJ2-3; DNA: TGTGCCACCAGTGATCAGCGGGAGTCAGATACGCAGTATTTT; CDR3: CATSDQRESDTQYF
V: TRBV24-1; D: -; size: -; J: TRBJ2-2; DNA: TGTGCCACCAGTAAGGGTCCCGGGGAGCTGTTTTTT; CDR3: CATSKGPGELFF
V: TRBV12-3/TRBV12-4; D: -; size: -; J: TRBJ1-5; DNA: TGTGCCAGCAGCCCACGGTGGATGAATCAGCCCCAGCATTTT; CDR3: CASSPRWMNQPQHF
V: TRBV6-6; D: TRBD2; size: -; J: TRBJ2-1; DNA: TGTGCCAGCAGTTACAGAACTAGCGGGGGCTCCTACAATGAGCAGTTCTTC; CDR3: CASSYRTSGGSYNEQFF
V: TRBV24-1; D: TRBD1; size: -; J: TRBJ2-1; DNA: TGTGCCACCAGTGACCCGACAGGGACCTCCTACAATGAGCAGTTCTTC; CDR3: CATSDPTGTSYNEQFF
V: TRBV24-1; D: -; size: -; J: TRBJ2-1; DNA: TGTGCCACCAGTGACCTTTACGGGGAGAACAATGGGCAGTTCTTC; CDR3: CATSDLYGENNGQFF
V: TRBV6-5; D: -; size: few; J: TRBJ2-1; DNA: TGTGCCAGCAGTTACTCGGGACCTTACAATGAGCAGTTCTTC; CDR3: CASSYSGPYNEQFF
V: TRBV23-1; D: -; size: few; J: TRBJ1-5; DNA: TGCGCCAGCAGTCAATCGGGGGCGAATCAGCCCCAGCATTTT; CDR3: CASSQSGANQPQHF
V: TRBV20-1; D: TRBD1; size: -; J: TRBJ1-5; DNA: TGCAGTGCTCCCCGACAGGGGGCGTATCAGCCCCAGCATTTT; CDR3: CSAPRQGAYQPQHF
V: TRBV9; D: -; size: many; J: TRBJ2-7; DNA: TGTGCCAGCAGCGCAGACTTACAATCCTACGAGCAGTACTTC; CDR3: CASSADLQSYEQYF
V: TRBV30; D: -; size: few; J: TRBJ2-1; DNA: TGTGCCTGGAGTTTGCGGGGATACAATGAGCAGTTCTTC; CDR3: CAWSLRGYNEQFF
V: TRBV20-1; D: -; size: many; J: TRBJ2-3; DNA: TGCAGTGCTAGAGTTCGCCCTAACAGCTTGGGCACAGATACGCAGTATTTT; CDR3: CSARVRPNSLGTDTQYF
V: TRBV6-1; D: TRBD1; size: few; J: TRBJ1-2; DNA: TGTGCCAGCAGTGAATTGGGGGACAGCAGTGGCTACACCTTC; CDR3: CASSELGDSSGYTF
V: TRBV5-4; D: -; size: few; J: TRBJ2-3; DNA: TGTGCCAGCAGCCCCCCCATAGGGGGGGTGGGAGATACGCAGTATTTT; CDR3: CASSPPIGGVGDTQYF
V: TRBV5-1; D: -; size: -; J: TRBJ2-7; DNA: TGCGCCAGCAGCTTGGACTACGAGCAGTACTTC; CDR3: CASSLDYEQYF
V: TRBV7-3; D: TRBD2; size: -; J: TRBJ2-7; DNA: TGTGCCAGCAGCTTACTAGCGGAGTGGCCATACGAGCAGTACTTC; CDR3: CASSLLAEWPYEQYF
V: TRBV28; D: -; size: medium-sized; J: TRBJ1-5; DNA: TGTGCCAGCAGTTTATACAGCCGGAGCAATCAGCCCCAGCATTTT; CDR3: CASSLYSRSNQPQHF
V: TRBV19; D: -; size: few; J: TRBJ1-2; DNA: TGTGCCAGTAGTATCAGAGAAAACTATGGCTACACCTTC; CDR3: CASSIRENYGYTF
V: TRBV20-1; D: -; size: few; J: TRBJ1-1; DNA: TGCAGTGCTAGTCGGGCAGGGGCGAACACTGAAGCTTTCTTT; CDR3: CSASRAGANTEAFF
V: TRBV20-1; D: TRBD1; size: -; J: TRBJ1-5; DNA: TGCAGTGCTAGAGTCTATCGTCCCGGGACAGGGGGAAATCAGCCCCAGCATTTT; CDR3: CSARVYRPGTGGNQPQHF
V: TRBV5-1; D: -; size: -; J: TRBJ1-1; DNA: TGCGCCAGCAGCTTGGCCCTCCCGACGGCGAACACTGAAGCTTTCTTT; CDR3: CASSLALPTANTEAFF
V: TRBV7-9; D: -; size: few; J: TRBJ1-6; DNA: TGTGCCAGCACCTCGGGGACTCCGAGGGTTTCACCCCTCCACTTT; CDR3: CASTSGTPRVSPLHF